Below, 10 T cell receptor beta chains from the same sample are listed, as sequenced in a study of blood T cell repertoires in COVID-19. TCRdb keeps only in-frame clones here, not all; method: immunoSEQ multiplex PCR. Seen here are roughly 400,000 clones, 80% to 90% observed once, and the top ten hold 0.95% to 1.3%. The sample taken for sequencing was PBMCs or T cells enriched from blood (not recorded which). The source of these receptors is a man aged 25-45 years who had recovered from COVID-19.

The chain employs TRBV5-6 and TRBJ2-3; the D gene is possibly TRBD1 (5 bases). Germline CDR1 and CDR2: SGHDT and YYEEEE. The V end lost 4 bases, the J end lost 2 bases, and 11 bases lay between the germline ends. There are 14 residues in the CDR3. The CDR3 region is CASSVGPDTDTQYF. In DNA, the CDR3 is TGTGCCAGCAGCGTGGGGCCAGACACAGATACGCAGTATTTT.

This clone showed up just a few times. J is TRBJ2-2 and V is TRBV5-1, with TRBD2 as a possible D gene (5 bases). Germline V lookup: CDR1 SGHRS, CDR2 YFSETQ. Trimming stripped 4 bases from V and 4 bases from J, with 14 bases between. The CDR3 consists of 15 residues. The CDR3 DNA sequence: TGCGCCAGCAGCCCTCAATGGGGAGCCACCGGGGAGCTGTTTTTT. The encoded protein is CASSPQWGATGELFF.

The rearrangement joins TRBV27 to TRBJ2-6; 8 bases agree with TRBD1. The CDR3 is 19 residues long. The V gene's germline CDR1 is MNHEY and CDR2 SMNVEV (reference sequence). V lost 4 bases to trimming and J lost 0 bases; unmatched junction nucleotides: 11. CDR3 bases: TGTGCCAGCAGTTCCTACTACGACAGGGGCACCTCTGGGGCCAACGTCCTGACTTTC. Protein sequence: CASSSYYDRGTSGANVLTF.

Points on this clone: One junction end disagrees with the germline gene, perhaps due to a read error. Other DNA variants within this sample encode the same CDR3. The chain recombines TRBV5-1 with TRBJ2-5; 9 bases are shared with TRBD2. Looked up from germline, CDR1 is SGHRS and CDR2 is YFSETQ. This CDR3 has 14 residues. CDR3 DNA: TGCGCCAGCAGATCTAGCGGGAACCAAGAAACCCAGTACTTC. Translating it yields CASRSSGNQETQYF.

The J gene is TRBJ2-7, the V gene TRBV24-1, with 7 nucleotides matching TRBD1. Per the germline V gene, CDR1 is KGHDR and CDR2 is SFDVKD. Trimming cost V 4 bases and J 3 bases; bases outside gene matches: 2. CDR3 length: 13 residues. The CDR3 region is CATSDRDSYEQYF. The CDR3 coding sequence is TGTGCCACCAGTGACAGGGACAGCTACGAGCAGTACTTC.

The chain combines TRBV28 with TRBJ1-5, with D uncertain. V dropped 2 bases and J dropped 6 bases, with 11 bases sitting between them. The CDR3 loop spans 14 amino acids. The germline CDR1 and CDR2 sequences are MDHEN and SYDVKM. This CDR3 is CASSLLQDGQPQHF. The CDR3, as DNA: TGTGCCAGCAGTTTACTGCAGGATGGTCAGCCCCAGCATTTT. The complete variable domain, with remaining parts taken from reference TRBV28 and TRBJ1-5, reads DVKVTQSSRYLVKRTGEKVFLECVQDMDHENMFWYRQDPGLGLRLIYFSYDVKMKEKGDIPEGYSVSREKKERFSLILESASTNQTSMYLCASSLLQDGQPQHFGDGTRLSIL.

The J gene is TRBJ2-2, the V gene TRBV7-2; 7 bases map to TRBD1. Germline loops: CDR1 SGHTA, CDR2 FQGNSA. The CDR3 runs to 16 residues. The V gene end was trimmed by 2 bases and the J gene end by 5 bases; junction bases not matched to a gene: 8. The CDR3 loop is CASSLTGDLRTGELFF. CDR3 sequence (DNA): TGTGCCAGCAGCTTAACAGGGGACCTTCGAACCGGGGAGCTGTTTTTT.

This chain links TRBV2 with TRBJ1-1; TRBD1 matches 11 bases. The junction had 10 bases not matched to a gene; V was cut back by 10 bases and J by 3 bases. This CDR3 is built from 15 residues. In germline, CDR1 is SNHLY, CDR2 FYNNEI. CDR3 nucleotides: TGTGCCAACGGGGGACAGGGGGGACACGACACTGAAGCTTTCTTT. Its translation is CANGGQGGHDTEAFF.

Here the CDR3 reads CAIGGDRGHQPQHF. The CDR3 region has the DNA TGTGCCATCGGGGGAGACAGGGGGCATCAGCCCCAGCATTTT. The chain uses TRBV10-3 and TRBJ1-5, with 10 bases that match TRBD1. CDR1 is ENHRY, CDR2 SYGVKD, per germline. J was trimmed by 5 bases and V by 8 bases; bases with no gene match: 6. The CDR3 has 14 amino acids.

The chain is built from TRBV28 and TRBJ1-5; unclear D gene. The germline V gene encodes CDR1 MDHEN and CDR2 SYDVKM. The CDR3 totals 15 residues. The V end lost 1 base, the J end lost 5 bases, and 12 bases lay between the germline ends. CDR3 sequence reads: CASSLFFGNYQPQHF. The CDR3 DNA follows: TGTGCCAGCAGTTTATTTTTCGGGAATTATCAGCCCCAGCATTTT.